Below, 7 T cell receptor beta chains from the same sample are listed, as sequenced in a study of technical replicates of blood from a few donors. The protocol was immunoSEQ multiplex PCR, while the TCRdb copy is restricted to in-frame clones and leaves out a portion. The sample includes 85,000 to 100,000 clones, about 94% of them seen just once. The sequencing input was T cells isolated from PBMCs. Receptors originate from a human donor in good health.

The J gene is TRBJ2-7, the V gene TRBV12-2; the tabulated D call, TRBD2, remains unverified against the DNA. TRBV12-2 is assigned pseudogene status. The CDR3 length is 16 residues. The CDR3, as DNA: TGTGCAAGTCGCTTACCTACCTCGACTAGCGGGGACGAGCAGTACTTC. Its translation is CASRLPTSTSGDEQYF.

This rearrangement joins TRBV9 to TRBJ2-7, with D tentatively TRBD1 (5 bases). CDR1 is SGDLS, CDR2 YYNGEE, per germline. Trimming cost V 2 bases and J 2 bases, with 11 bases left between them. The CDR3 runs to 14 residues. The CDR3 DNA reads TGTGCCAGCAGCGTCCAGGGTGTCCCCTACGAGCAGTACTTC. Its translation: CASSVQGVPYEQYF.

This clone has only one observation. The V call is TRBV5-1, the J call TRBJ2-5; a weak D match, TRBD2 (5 bases). From germline, CDR1 is SGHRS and CDR2 YFSETQ. Trimming stripped 2 bases from V and 6 bases from J, with 14 bases between. CDR3 size: 14 residues. The CDR3 nucleotides read TGCGCCAGCAGCTTAGCGGACCTCAGCCAGACCCAGTACTTC. It is translated as CASSLADLSQTQYF.

The rearrangement links TRBV19 to TRBJ1-5; 7 bases are shared with TRBD1. The junction had 16 bases not matched to a gene; V was cut back by 7 bases and J by 4 bases. Per germline, CDR1 LNHDA and CDR2 SQIVND (reference sequence). The CDR3 has 17 amino acids. Written as DNA, the CDR3 is TGTGCCAGTACCCCCTTTGACCCGGGACAGTTTAATCAGCCCCAGCATTTT. It encodes CASTPFDPGQFNQPQHF.

In this sample, this clone turned up once. The chain carries TRBV2 and TRBJ1-4, with D uncertain. Trimming took off 3 bases at V and 0 bases at J, with 8 bases between the two ends. Germline V lookup: CDR1 SNHLY, CDR2 FYNNEI. The CDR3 is 15 amino acids. In DNA form, the CDR3 reads TGTGCCAGCAGTGACAGGTCTGCAACTAATGAAAAACTGTTTTTT. Residues: CASSDRSATNEKLFF.

Points on this clone: An end of the junction does not agree with germline; a read error may underlie this. The chain joins TRBV5-1 to TRBJ2-1; 10 bases are shared with TRBD2. This CDR3 contains 15 residues. In germline, CDR1 is SGHRS, CDR2 YFSETQ. The CDR3 sequence: CASSPGTSENKKHFF. CDR3 bases: TGCGCCAGCAGCCCGGGGACTAGCGAGAACAAGAAGCATTTCTTC.

Written as DNA, the CDR3 is TGCGCCAGCAGCCAAAGCGGGAGTCGGACTACAACAGATACGCAGTATTTT. It codes for CASSQSGSRTTTDTQYF. The chain has TRBV4-1 and TRBJ2-3; TRBD2 matches 8 bases. The CDR3 extends over 17 amino acids. Looked up from germline, CDR1 is MGHRA and CDR2 is YSYEKL. V lost 2 bases to trimming and J lost 3 bases; unmatched junction nucleotides: 10.